This T cell receptor (beta chain) is from a study of control samples from healthy donors and cancer patients. This CDR3 comprises 13 residues. The V gene lost 1 base and the J gene lost 4 bases, with 8 bases spanning the gap. Germline V gene lookup returns CDR1 SGHRS and CDR2 YFSETQ. Sequencing used immunoSEQ multiplex PCR; TCRdb keeps in-frame clones, though not all of them. Found here are 94,000 or so clones, approximately 84% of them singletons; the top ten hold 38%. Worth noting for this clone: This sample also contains other DNA sequences that code for the same CDR3.

The origin of this receptor is a man between 65 and 85 years old with lung cancer. This chain connects TRBV5-1 to TRBJ2-5; D is perhaps TRBD1 (5 bases). Sequenced material: PBMCs. CDR3 bases: TGCGCCAGCAGCTTGCAGGGCCCAGAGACCCAGTACTTC. As protein: CASSLQGPETQYF.